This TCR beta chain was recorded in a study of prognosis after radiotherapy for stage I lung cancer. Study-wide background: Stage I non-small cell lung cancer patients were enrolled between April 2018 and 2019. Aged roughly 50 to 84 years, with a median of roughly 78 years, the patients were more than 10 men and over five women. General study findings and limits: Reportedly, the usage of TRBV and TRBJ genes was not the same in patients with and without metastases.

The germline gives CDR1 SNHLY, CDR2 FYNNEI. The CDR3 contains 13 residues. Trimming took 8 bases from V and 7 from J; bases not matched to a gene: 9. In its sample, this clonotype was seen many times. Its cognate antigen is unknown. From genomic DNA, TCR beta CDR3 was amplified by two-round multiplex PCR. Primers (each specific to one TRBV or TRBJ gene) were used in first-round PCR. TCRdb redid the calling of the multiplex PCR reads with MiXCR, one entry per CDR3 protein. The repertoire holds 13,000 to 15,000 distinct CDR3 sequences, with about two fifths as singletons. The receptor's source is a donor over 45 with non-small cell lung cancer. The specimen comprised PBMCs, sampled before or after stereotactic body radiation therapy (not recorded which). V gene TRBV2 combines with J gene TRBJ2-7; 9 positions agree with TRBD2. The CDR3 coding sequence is TGTGCCAGCCTCCGGCGGGAGGGCAGGGAGCAGTACTTC. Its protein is CASLRREGREQYF.